These 20 T cell receptor beta chains originate from one sample sequenced in a study of CD8 T cells in Susac syndrome. Random hexamers primed reverse transcription of about 0.5 to 1 ug RNA. MiXCR was run by TCRdb on the immunoSEQ multiplex PCR reads, yielding one entry per CDR3 protein. Counted here are some 48,000 distinct CDR3 sequences, approximately 92% occurring once; the ten biggest clones make up around 0.43%. Sequencing was done on a sample of CD8+ T cells from PBMCs. These receptors were taken from a human donor in good health.

The chain carries TRBV27 and TRBJ1-1, with D perhaps matching TRBD1 (6 bases). The CDR3 spans 14 residues. Trimming cost V 2 bases and J 4 bases, with 11 bases left between them. The germline V gene encodes CDR1 MNHEY and CDR2 SMNVEV (reference sequence). The CDR3 sequence: CASSLHREPTEAFF. CDR3 coding DNA: TGTGCCAGCAGTTTACACAGGGAGCCCACTGAAGCTTTCTTT.

The rearrangement uses TRBV7-9 and TRBJ2-2; possible D gene TRBD1, 6 bases. The CDR3 sequence is 15 residues long. Germline V CDR1 and CDR2: SEHNR, FQNEAQ (reference sequence). The V gene lost 11 bases and the J gene lost 0 bases, with 16 bases spanning the gap. CDR3 coding DNA: TGTGCCGTACCACCGGGACACTCGAACACCGGGGAGCTGTTTTTT. The encoded protein is CAVPPGHSNTGELFF. Filled out from reference TRBV7-9 and TRBJ2-2, the complete variable domain reads DTGVSQNPRHKITKRGQNVTFRCDPISEHNRLYWYRQTLGQGPEFLTYFQNEAQLEKSRLLSDRFSAERPKGSFSTLEIQRTEQGDSAMYLCAVPPGHSNTGELFFGEGSRLTVL.

This chain joins TRBV7-9 and TRBJ2-7; possibly TRBD1 for D (7 bases). CDR3 size: 13 residues. Germline values: CDR1 SEHNR, CDR2 FQNEAQ (reference sequence). V lost 5 bases to trimming and J lost 3 bases, with 11 bases between them. The CDR3 is CASSPQGGYEQYF. The DNA of the CDR3 is TGTGCCAGCAGCCCTCAGGGGGGCTACGAGCAGTACTTC.

This clonotype was seen a single time. The V and J genes are TRBV7-9 and TRBJ1-1; D not certain. Looked up from germline, CDR1 is SEHNR and CDR2 is FQNEAQ (reference sequence). V shed 1 base and J shed 5 bases, with 8 bases lying between them. The CDR3 is 13 amino acids. CDR3 in amino acids: CASSLVGYTEAFF. CDR3 in DNA: TGTGCCAGCAGCTTAGTAGGGTATACTGAAGCTTTCTTT.

The J gene is TRBJ2-2, the V gene TRBV29-1; D gene unclear. V was shortened by 4 bases and J by 7 bases, with 10 bases between the two germline ends. CDR1 is SQVTM, CDR2 ANQGSEA, per germline. This CDR3 is 12 amino acids long. CDR3 region: CSVVSLSGELFF. The CDR3 DNA follows: TGCAGCGTTGTCAGTTTGAGCGGGGAGCTGTTTTTT.

For the CDR3, the DNA is TGCAGCGTTGAGGGCGGTTCAGATACGCAGTATTTT. Translation gives CSVEGGSDTQYF. The rearrangement joins TRBV29-1 to TRBJ2-3; D ambiguous. V lost 3 bases, J lost 4 bases, and 8 bases lay in between. The germline CDR1 and CDR2 sequences are SQVTM and ANQGSEA. The CDR3 contains 12 residues.

The genes are TRBV6-2 or TRBV6-3 and TRBJ1-2, with 7 bases aligning to TRBD1. The V gene end was trimmed by 5 bases and the J gene end by 2 bases; junction bases not matched to a gene: 5. CDR1 and CDR2 from the germline V gene are MNHEY and SVGEGT. The CDR3 loop spans 14 amino acids. CDR3 loop: CASSPPGQNYGYTF. The CDR3 bases are TGTGCCAGCAGTCCCCCGGGACAGAACTATGGCTACACCTTC.

V gene TRBV7-6 combines with J gene TRBJ2-1, with a weak D call TRBD2 (6 bases). The CDR3 totals 13 residues. In germline, CDR1 is SGHVS, CDR2 FNYEAQ. Trimming shortened V by 3 bases and J by 8 bases, and 11 bases separated the two germline ends. The CDR3 coding sequence is TGTGCCAGCAGCTTCGGGACTCGAGATGAGCAGTTCTTC. Amino acid sequence: CASSFGTRDEQFF.

The gene calls are TRBV6-5 and TRBJ1-1; 7 positions match TRBD1. Per germline, CDR1 MNHEY and CDR2 SVGAGI. The CDR3 loop spans 15 amino acids. J was trimmed by 5 bases and V by 0 bases; bases with no gene match: 6. CDR3 bases: TGTGCCAGCAGTTACTCGGCAGGGGGACGTACTGAAGCTTTCTTT. Translated: CASSYSAGGRTEAFF.

The V and J genes are TRBV12-5 and TRBJ2-7; TRBD1 aligns across 11 bases. V shed 5 bases, J shed 4 bases, and the junction held 4 bases outside the gene matches. Germline V gene sequence: CDR1 LGHNT, CDR2 FRNRAP. The CDR3 totals 14 residues. The CDR3 region has the DNA TGTGCTAGTGGTCTTGGACAGGGGGCATACGAGCAGTACTTC. Translation: CASGLGQGAYEQYF.

V is TRBV5-6 and J is TRBJ1-1; D gene unclear. The germline gives CDR1 SGHDT, CDR2 YYEEEE. The CDR3 covers 13 residues. Trimming shortened V by 0 bases and J by 6 bases, and 9 bases separated the two germline ends. CDR3 protein: CASSLATAPEAFF. For the CDR3, the DNA is TGTGCCAGCAGCTTGGCTACTGCGCCTGAAGCTTTCTTT. Looking up the rest from reference TRBV5-6 and TRBJ1-1 gives the full variable domain: DAGVTQSPTHLIKTRGQQVTLRCSPKSGHDTVSWYQQALGQGPQFIFQYYEEEERQRGNFPDRFSGHQFPNYSSELNVNALLLGDSALYLCASSLATAPEAFFGQGTRLTVV.

In DNA, the CDR3 is TGTGCCTGGAGCTGGGGCACTGAAGCTTTCTTT. This translates into CAWSWGTEAFF. V gene TRBV30 combines with J gene TRBJ1-1; D unresolved. V lost 3 bases and J lost 4, with 6 bases in between. The CDR3 runs to 11 residues. Germline CDR1 and CDR2: GTSNPN and SVGIG (reference sequence).

V gene TRBV19 combines with J gene TRBJ2-1, with unresolved D. The CDR3 sequence is 13 residues long. Germline loops: CDR1 LNHDA, CDR2 SQIVND (reference sequence). V was shortened by 4 bases and J by 8 bases, with 12 bases between the two germline ends. The CDR3: CASSTTLTDEQFF. The CDR3 DNA reads as TGTGCCAGTAGTACCACTCTTACGGATGAGCAGTTCTTC. Filled out from reference TRBV19 and TRBJ2-1, the complete variable domain reads DGGITQSPKYLFRKEGQNVTLSCEQNLNHDAMYWYRQDPGQGLRLIYYSQIVNDFQKGDIAEGYSVSREKKESFPLTVTSAQKNPTAFYLCASSTTLTDEQFFGPGTRLTVL.

In this sample, this clonotype turned up a few times. The chain employs TRBV6-1 and TRBJ1-1; TRBD1 matches at 8 bases. Losses at the gene ends were 7 bases for V and 3 bases for J; bases not matched to a gene: 10. The germline gives CDR1 MNHNS, CDR2 SASEGT. This CDR3 contains 15 residues. The CDR3 nucleotides read TGTGCCAGCACCCTAGGACAGGGAGGTCACACTGAAGCTTTCTTT. Its translation is CASTLGQGGHTEAFF.

This chain connects TRBV6-5 to TRBJ2-7, with D unclear. V lost 4 bases, J lost 1 base, and 8 bases lay in between. This CDR3 has 13 residues. Looked up from germline, CDR1 is MNHEY and CDR2 is SVGAGI. CDR3 residues: CASSFRASYEQYF. In DNA, the CDR3 is TGTGCCAGCAGTTTCCGGGCTTCCTACGAGCAGTACTTC.

The CDR3 sequence is CSARDQAAEELFF. In nucleotides, the CDR3 is TGCAGTGCTAGAGATCAAGCGGCCGAGGAGCTGTTTTTT. The chain has TRBV20-1 and TRBJ2-2; TRBD2 might be the D (5 bases). The CDR3 is 13 residues long. Trimming left V 0 bases short and J 10 bases short, with 12 bases between. Germline V gives CDR1 DFQATT, CDR2 SNEGSKA (reference sequence).

This rearrangement joins TRBV11-2 to TRBJ2-7; possible D gene TRBD1, 7 bases. V was trimmed by 7 bases and J by 4 bases, leaving 11 bases between them. Germline V CDR1 and CDR2: SGHAT, FQNNGV. The CDR3 sequence is 12 residues long. The CDR3 spells CASTSGGYEQYF. The DNA of the CDR3 is TGTGCCAGCACCTCAGGGGGGTACGAGCAGTACTTC.

The gene calls are TRBV18 and TRBJ2-2, with a tentative D call TRBD2 (5 bases). Per the germline V gene, CDR1 is KGHSH and CDR2 is LQKENI. The CDR3 covers 17 residues. Trimming shortened V by 0 bases and J by 3 bases, and 14 bases separated the two germline ends. CDR3 region: CASSPPGLLTDTGELFF. Written as DNA, the CDR3 is TGTGCCAGCTCACCACCTGGACTGTTAACTGACACCGGGGAGCTGTTTTTT.

The gene calls are TRBV19 and TRBJ1-1; tentative D call: TRBD1 (6 bases). CDR3 length equals 13 residues. Germline V gives CDR1 LNHDA, CDR2 SQIVND (reference sequence). V lost 6 bases, J lost 1 base, and 9 bases lay in between. CDR3 amino acids: CASSSQGNTEAFF. The DNA for the CDR3 is TGTGCCAGTAGCTCACAGGGGAACACTGAAGCTTTCTTT.

The chain has TRBV19 and TRBJ2-1; D is undetermined. V lost 3 bases, J lost 12 bases, and 18 bases lay in between. CDR1 LNHDA and CDR2 SQIVND come from the germline V gene (reference sequence). CDR3 length: 14 residues. CDR3 coding DNA: TGTGCCAGTAGTATCTCCAGTCAGACCCTCATGCAGTTCTTC. This gives the protein CASSISSQTLMQFF.